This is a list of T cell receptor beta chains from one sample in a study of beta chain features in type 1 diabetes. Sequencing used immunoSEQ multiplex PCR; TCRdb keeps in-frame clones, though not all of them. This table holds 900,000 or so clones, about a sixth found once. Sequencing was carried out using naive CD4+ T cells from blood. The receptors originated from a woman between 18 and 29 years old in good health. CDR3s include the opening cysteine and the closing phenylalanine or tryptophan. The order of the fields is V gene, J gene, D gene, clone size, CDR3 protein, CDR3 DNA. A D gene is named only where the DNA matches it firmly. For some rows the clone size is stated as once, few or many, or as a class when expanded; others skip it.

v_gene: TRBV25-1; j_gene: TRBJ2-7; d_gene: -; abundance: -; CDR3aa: CASSPLYEQYF; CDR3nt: TGTGCCAGCAGCCCTCTCTACGAGCAGTACTTC
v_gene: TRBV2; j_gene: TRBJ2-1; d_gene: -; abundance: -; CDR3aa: CASVGLFGGNEQFF; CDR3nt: TGTGCCAGCGTAGGGCTGTTTGGGGGGAATGAGCAGTTCTTC
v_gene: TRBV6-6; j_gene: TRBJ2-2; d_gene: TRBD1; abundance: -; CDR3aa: CASSKGTGQNTGELFF; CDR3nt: TGTGCCAGCAGTAAAGGGACAGGGCAGAACACCGGGGAGCTGTTTTTT
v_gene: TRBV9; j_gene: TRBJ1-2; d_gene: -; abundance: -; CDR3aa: CASSDEGAANYGYTF; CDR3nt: TGTGCCAGCAGCGACGAAGGGGCGGCCAACTATGGCTACACCTTC
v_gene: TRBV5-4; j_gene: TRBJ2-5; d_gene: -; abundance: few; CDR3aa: CASSTGPREETQYF; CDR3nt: TGTGCCAGCAGCACCGGGCCACGGGAAGAGACCCAGTACTTC
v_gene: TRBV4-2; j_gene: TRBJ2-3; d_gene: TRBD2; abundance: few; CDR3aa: CASSQDSGLAGADTQYF; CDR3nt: TGTGCCAGCAGCCAAGATTCCGGGCTAGCGGGAGCTGATACGCAGTATTTT
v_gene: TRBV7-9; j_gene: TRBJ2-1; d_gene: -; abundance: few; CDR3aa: CASSLSKQFF; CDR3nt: TGTGCCAGCAGCCTTAGCAAGCAGTTCTTC
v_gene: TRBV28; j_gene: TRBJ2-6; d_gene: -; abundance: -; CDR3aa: CASSLASPPWGANVLTF; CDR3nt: TGTGCCAGCAGTTTAGCATCTCCGCCGTGGGGGGCCAACGTCCTGACTTTC
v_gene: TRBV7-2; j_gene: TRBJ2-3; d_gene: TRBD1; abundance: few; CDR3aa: CASSLDRDGDTQYF; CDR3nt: TGTGCCAGCAGCTTGGACAGGGACGGAGATACGCAGTATTTT
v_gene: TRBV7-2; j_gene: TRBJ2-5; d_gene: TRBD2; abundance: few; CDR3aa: CASSFGLAGGPKRETQYF; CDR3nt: TGTGCCAGCAGCTTCGGACTAGCGGGAGGGCCAAAGCGAGAGACCCAGTACTTC
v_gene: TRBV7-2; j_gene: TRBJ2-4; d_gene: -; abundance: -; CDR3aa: CASSLGVPSAQYF; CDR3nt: TGTGCCAGCAGCTTAGGAGTTCCCTCCGCCCAGTACTTC
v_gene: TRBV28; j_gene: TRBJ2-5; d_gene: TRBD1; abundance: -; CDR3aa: CASSLEGAGTQYF; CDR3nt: TGTGCCAGCAGTTTAGAGGGGGCCGGGACCCAGTACTTC
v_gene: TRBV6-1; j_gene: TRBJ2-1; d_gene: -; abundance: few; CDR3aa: CASSARNSYNEQFF; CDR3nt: TGTGCCAGCAGTGCACGGAACTCCTACAATGAGCAGTTCTTC
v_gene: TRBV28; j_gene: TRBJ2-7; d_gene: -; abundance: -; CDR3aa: CASSLPRPPYEQYF; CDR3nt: TGTGCCAGCAGTTTACCTCGGCCACCCTACGAGCAGTACTTC
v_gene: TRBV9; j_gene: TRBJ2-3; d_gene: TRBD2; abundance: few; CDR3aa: CASSVASGGTSADTQYF; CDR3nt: TGTGCCAGCAGCGTCGCTTCAGGAGGGACTAGCGCAGATACGCAGTATTTT
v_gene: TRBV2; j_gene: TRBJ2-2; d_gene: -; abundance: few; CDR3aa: CASSELPRGGELFF; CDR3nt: TGTGCCAGCAGTGAGCTCCCAAGGGGCGGGGAGCTGTTTTTT
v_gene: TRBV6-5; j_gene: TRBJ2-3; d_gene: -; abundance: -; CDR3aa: CASTRAWGTGDTQYF; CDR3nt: TGTGCCAGCACCCGAGCATGGGGGACTGGAGATACGCAGTATTTT
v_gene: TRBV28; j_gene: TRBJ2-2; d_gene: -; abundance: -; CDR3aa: CASRPGRSGELFF; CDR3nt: TGTGCCAGCAGACCAGGACGATCCGGGGAGCTGTTTTTT
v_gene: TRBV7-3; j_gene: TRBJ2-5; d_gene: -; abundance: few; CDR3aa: CASSPNALSAGETQYF; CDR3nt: TGTGCCAGCAGCCCGAATGCCCTTTCGGCGGGAGAGACCCAGTACTTC
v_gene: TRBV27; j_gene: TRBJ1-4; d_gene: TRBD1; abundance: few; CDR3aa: CASSSNRGEKLFF; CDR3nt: TGTGCCAGCAGTTCGAACAGGGGTGAAAAACTGTTTTTT
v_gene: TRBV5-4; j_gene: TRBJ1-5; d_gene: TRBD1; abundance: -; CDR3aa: CASSPVGTGTDQPQHF; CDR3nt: TGTGCCAGCAGCCCGGTCGGGACAGGGACCGATCAGCCCCAGCATTTT